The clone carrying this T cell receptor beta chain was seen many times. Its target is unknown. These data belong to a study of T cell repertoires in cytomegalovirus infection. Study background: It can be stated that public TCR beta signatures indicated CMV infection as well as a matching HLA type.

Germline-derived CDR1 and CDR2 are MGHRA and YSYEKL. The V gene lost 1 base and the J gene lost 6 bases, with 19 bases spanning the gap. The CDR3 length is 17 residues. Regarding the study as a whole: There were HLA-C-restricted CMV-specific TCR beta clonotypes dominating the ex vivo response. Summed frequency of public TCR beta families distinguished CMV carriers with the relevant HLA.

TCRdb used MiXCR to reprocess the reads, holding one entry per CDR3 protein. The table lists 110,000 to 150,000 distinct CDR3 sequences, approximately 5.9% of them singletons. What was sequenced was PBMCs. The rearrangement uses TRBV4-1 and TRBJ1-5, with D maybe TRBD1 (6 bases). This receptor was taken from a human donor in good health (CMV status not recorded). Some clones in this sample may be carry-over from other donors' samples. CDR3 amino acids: CASSQGQGSVLSQPQHF. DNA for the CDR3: TGCGCCAGCAGCCAAGGTCAGGGGTCGGTTTTAAGTCAGCCCCAGCATTTT.